This T cell receptor (beta chain) was captured by sequencing in a study of blood T cell repertoires in COVID-19. Background on the study: The United States, Italy and Spain provided the acute and convalescent COVID-19 samples. Sources were T cells, B-cell-depleted T cells, or PBMCs; the material itself was cDNA or gDNA.

Seattle participants joined during active infection and were tracked over time. Per the original data handling: Reference gene primer amplification in the assay estimated nucleated cell counts. Only in-frame clones appear in the TCRdb table, and some are missing; sequencing was by immunoSEQ multiplex PCR. V, J and clone size are those of that table, while D and trimming were read from the DNA. The top ten clones hold roughly a tenth of a sample with fewer than 60,000 clones, approximately 88% of them seen once. This CDR3 has 14 residues. Germline CDR1 is LNHDA and CDR2 is SQIVND (reference sequence). V was cut by 3 bases and J by 4 bases, with 10 bases left in between.

The sample was peripheral blood. The sequence was obtained from a man aged 25 to 40 with COVID-19, enrolled during active disease. V gene TRBV19 combines with J gene TRBJ1-3; D is ambiguous. The chain's CDR3 is CASSIGGYGNTIYF. CDR3 in DNA: TGTGCCAGTAGTATTGGCGGTTACGGAAACACCATATATTTT.